The 32 T cell receptor beta chains below all came from one sample that was sequenced in a study of OX40 agonist ivuxolimab in advanced cancers. The data were produced by immunoSEQ multiplex PCR, yet TCRdb's version contains in-frame clones alone and is incomplete. Counted here are around 92,000 clones, 85% to 95% occurring once; the ten biggest clones make up around 0.25%. The sample in question was CD4+ or CD8+ T cells sorted from blood, obtained in a trial of the OX40 agonist ivuxolimab. Every receptor here comes from an adult with an advanced solid tumor such as melanoma, head and neck, liver or kidney cancer.

This chain joins TRBV5-1 and TRBJ1-2; weak D call: TRBD1 (5 bases). Germline loops: CDR1 SGHRS, CDR2 YFSETQ. Trimming cost V 2 bases and J 2 bases, with 10 bases left between them. This CDR3 spans 14 amino acids. CDR3 residues: CASSFGDQNYGYTF. The CDR3 bases are TGCGCCAGCAGCTTTGGGGACCAAAACTATGGCTACACCTTC.

The J gene is TRBJ1-2, the V gene TRBV9; the match to TRBD1 covers 7 bases. J lost 5 bases, V lost 4 bases, and 8 bases had no gene match. The CDR3 extends over 14 amino acids. Germline V gene data show CDR1 as SGDLS and CDR2 as YYNGEE. In nucleotides, the CDR3 is TGTGCCAGCAGCCCCCGACAGGGCCGATATGGCTACACCTTC. Translation: CASSPRQGRYGYTF.

The chain combines TRBV7-8 with TRBJ2-3; 8 bases agree with TRBD2. Germline CDR1 reads SGHVS; CDR2 reads FQNEAQ. The CDR3 loop spans 17 amino acids. The J segment lost 2 bases and the V segment lost 1 base, leaving 8 bases of the junction unmatched. CDR3 bases: TGTGCCAGCAGCTTAGATGTTAGCGGGGCGTTCACAGATACGCAGTATTTT. Translating it yields CASSLDVSGAFTDTQYF.

This clone was picked up one time. The chain carries TRBV6-6 and TRBJ1-1, with D possibly being TRBD1 (5 bases). Per the germline V gene, CDR1 is MNHNY and CDR2 is SVGAGI (reference sequence). Deletions cut 10 bases from V and 3 bases from J, with 12 bases between. The CDR3 sequence is 12 residues long. CDR3 sequence reads: CATQGSYTEAFF. CDR3 in DNA: TGTGCCACCCAGGGATCATACACTGAAGCTTTCTTT.

The chain recombines TRBV4-3 with TRBJ2-3; 10 bases line up with TRBD1. The germline gives CDR1 LGHNA, CDR2 YSLEER. The CDR3 length is 15 residues. Trimming at V came to 2 bases and at J to 7 bases, leaving 6 bases not matched to a gene. The CDR3 coding sequence is TGCGCCAGCAGCCAACTTCCGGGACAGGGGAATACGCAGTATTTT. Protein: CASSQLPGQGNTQYF.

The J gene is TRBJ2-3, the V gene TRBV7-2, with D uncertain. V shed 5 bases and J shed 0 bases, with 12 bases lying between them. CDR1 is SGHTA and CDR2 is FQGNSA in the germline V gene. The CDR3 contains 15 residues. The CDR3 here is CASSPDNRSTDTQYF. CDR3 in DNA: TGTGCCAGCAGCCCAGACAACAGAAGCACAGATACGCAGTATTTT.

There are a few counts of this clone. Distinct nucleotide sequences in the sample also encode this CDR3. CDR3 region: CAISESADTQYF. As DNA, the CDR3 is TGTGCCATCAGTGAGTCTGCAGATACGCAGTATTTT. V and J are TRBV10-3 and TRBJ2-3; D is ambiguous. The CDR3 runs 12 residues. Trimming removed 0 bases from V and 4 bases from J, with 2 bases in between. Looked up from germline, CDR1 is ENHRY and CDR2 is SYGVKD.

The V gene is TRBV7-2, the J gene TRBJ2-3; D is uncertain. Germline V gene data show CDR1 as SGHTA and CDR2 as FQGNSA. V was clipped by 5 bases and J by 6 bases, with 12 bases between them. The CDR3 contains 13 residues. The chain's CDR3 is CASSQPNGDTQYF. CDR3 in DNA: TGTGCCAGCAGCCAACCCAACGGGGATACGCAGTATTTT.

The chain joins TRBV6-5 to TRBJ2-3, with 9 bases that match TRBD2. Germline V gene data show CDR1 as MNHEY and CDR2 as SVGAGI. The V and J ends lost 0 bases and 7 bases, in that order; junction bases with no gene match: 2. The CDR3 extends over 14 amino acids. The DNA of the CDR3 is TGTGCCAGCAGTTACTCGACTAGCGGTAATACGCAGTATTTT. Translated: CASSYSTSGNTQYF.

The V call is TRBV5-8, the J call TRBJ1-6; D call uncertain. The CDR3 consists of 14 residues. V was cut by 6 bases and J by 6 bases, with 13 bases left in between. The germline CDR1 and CDR2 sequences are SGHTS and YDEGEE. The DNA for the CDR3 is TGTGCCAGCACATTGTTTCGGGGTAATTCACCCCTCCACTTT. It translates to CASTLFRGNSPLHF.

V and J are TRBV19 and TRBJ1-5, with D uncertain. The CDR3 length is 14 residues. CDR1 is LNHDA, CDR2 SQIVND, per germline (reference sequence). V was pared by 7 bases and J by 0 bases, with 10 bases between. In DNA form, the CDR3 reads TGTGCCAGTACCTGGCCTTATAGCAATCAGCCCCAGCATTTT. Translation: CASTWPYSNQPQHF.

V usage is TRBV6-6 and J usage is TRBJ2-3, with TRBD1 matching over 7 bases. Per the germline V gene, CDR1 is MNHNY and CDR2 is SVGAGI (reference sequence). This CDR3 comprises 14 residues. The ends lost 7 bases at V and 0 bases at J; junction bases unmatched: 4. The CDR3 DNA sequence: TGTGCCAGCAAGTGGACAGGAAGCACAGATACGCAGTATTTT. Protein: CASKWTGSTDTQYF.

The table lists this clone with a count of one. This chain connects TRBV6-1 to TRBJ1-2; D may be TRBD1 (6 bases). The CDR3 consists of 13 residues. The V gene lost 0 bases and the J gene lost 12 bases, with 14 bases spanning the gap. The germline V gene encodes CDR1 MNHNS and CDR2 SASEGT. For the CDR3, the DNA is TGTGCCAGCAGTGAAGCGGTCACGAGGGGGAACACCTTC. The encoded protein is CASSEAVTRGNTF.

The rearrangement joins TRBV6-6 to TRBJ1-2, with 10 bases that match TRBD1. Per germline, CDR1 MNHNY and CDR2 SVGAGI (reference sequence). The ends lost 2 bases at V and 7 bases at J; junction bases unmatched: 4. The CDR3 length is 14 residues. In DNA, the CDR3 is TGTGCCAGCAGTTACGGGGACAGGGGTTTTGGCTACACCTTC. Its translation is CASSYGDRGFGYTF.

The chain is built from TRBV2 and TRBJ1-1; the D gene is possibly TRBD1 (5 bases). In germline, CDR1 is SNHLY, CDR2 FYNNEI. The CDR3 runs to 12 residues. Trimming pared 6 bases from V and 5 bases from J, leaving 10 bases between. For the CDR3, the DNA is TGTGCCAGCAGAGGAGAGGGGACTGAAGCTTTCTTT. It is translated as CASRGEGTEAFF.

This chain links TRBV4-2 with TRBJ1-1, with 9 bases identical to TRBD1. The J segment lost 0 bases and the V segment lost 2 bases, leaving 1 base of the junction unmatched. Looked up from germline, CDR1 is LGHNA and CDR2 is YNFKEQ. The CDR3 contains 15 residues. The CDR3 sequence: CASSQWDRVNTEAFF. The CDR3 coding sequence is TGTGCCAGCAGCCAATGGGACAGGGTGAACACTGAAGCTTTCTTT.

This clone was detected only a few times. This rearrangement joins TRBV10-3 to TRBJ1-6; 8 bases are a match to TRBD1. Germline V lookup: CDR1 ENHRY, CDR2 SYGVKD. The CDR3 length is 14 residues. Losses at the gene ends were 6 bases for V and 3 bases for J; bases not matched to a gene: 1. The DNA for the CDR3 is TGTGCCATCAGGACAGGGGTCTATAATTCACCCCTCCACTTT. It translates to CAIRTGVYNSPLHF.

The gene calls are TRBV28 and TRBJ2-1; D might be TRBD1 or TRBD2, each matching 5 bases. V was pared by 3 bases and J by 9 bases, with 15 bases between. The CDR3 runs 14 residues. From germline, CDR1 is MDHEN and CDR2 SYDVKM. CDR3 protein: CASSFLVGTSEQFF. The CDR3 bases are TGTGCCAGCAGTTTCCTTGTCGGGACGTCTGAGCAGTTCTTC.

J is TRBJ2-7 and V is TRBV19; TRBD1 agrees at 9 bases. The V and J ends lost 4 bases and 3 bases, in that order; junction bases with no gene match: 4. The germline V gene has CDR1 LNHDA and CDR2 SQIVND (reference sequence). This CDR3 has 14 residues. CDR3 nucleotide sequence: TGTGCCAGTAGTAGGACAGGGGTGGACTACGAGCAGTACTTC. It is translated as CASSRTGVDYEQYF.

V and J are TRBV7-9 and TRBJ1-5; D remains ambiguous. Germline V gene data show CDR1 as SEHNR and CDR2 as FQNEAQ (reference sequence). The CDR3 consists of 12 residues. Trimming shortened V by 5 bases and J by 0 bases, and 2 bases separated the two germline ends. This chain's CDR3 is CASSDSNQPQHF. The CDR3 nucleotides read TGTGCCAGCAGCGATAGCAATCAGCCCCAGCATTTT.

In DNA, the CDR3 is TGTGCCAGCAGTACCCGACAGGTCTCCCCTGAAGCTTTCTTT. Residues: CASSTRQVSPEAFF. V is TRBV28 and J is TRBJ1-1, with D possibly being TRBD1 (6 bases). The CDR3 extends over 14 amino acids. The germline gives CDR1 MDHEN, CDR2 SYDVKM. V was pared by 5 bases and J by 6 bases, with 16 bases between. Using reference TRBV28 and TRBJ1-1 for the parts outside the CDR3, the full variable domain is DVKVTQSSRYLVKRTGEKVFLECVQDMDHENMFWYRQDPGLGLRLIYFSYDVKMKEKGDIPEGYSVSREKKERFSLILESASTNQTSMYLCASSTRQVSPEAFFGQGTRLTVV.

This chain links TRBV6-5 with TRBJ2-7, with D possibly being TRBD1 or TRBD2 (5 bases each). CDR1 MNHEY and CDR2 SVGAGI come from the germline V gene. CDR3 length: 13 amino acids. V was clipped by 7 bases and J by 5 bases, with 15 bases between them. The CDR3 DNA reads TGTGCCAGCAACGGAGGTCGGGGCCACGAGCAGTACGTC. Translating it yields CASNGGRGHEQYV.

The chain couples TRBV7-3 to TRBJ2-1; 10 bases are a match to TRBD2. This CDR3 spans 15 amino acids. V dropped 3 bases and J dropped 4; count of bases not matched to a gene: 3. Germline V gives CDR1 SGHTA, CDR2 FQGTGA. In nucleotides, the CDR3 is TGTGCCAGCAGCTTTTTGGGACTAGCGTACAATGAGCAGTTCTTC. This encodes CASSFLGLAYNEQFF.

V is TRBV6-5 and J is TRBJ2-1; the match to TRBD2 covers 10 bases. CDR1 and CDR2 from the germline V gene are MNHEY and SVGAGI. CDR3 length: 13 residues. After removal of 5 bases from V and 8 bases from J, the junction contained 3 bases not matched to a gene. The CDR3 region is CASSPSGSHEQFF. The DNA for the CDR3 is TGTGCCAGCAGTCCTAGCGGGAGCCATGAGCAGTTCTTC.

The chain combines TRBV6-5 with TRBJ1-1; 7 bases line up with TRBD1. V was pared by 6 bases and J by 7 bases, with 8 bases of the junction left unmatched. Germline lookup yields CDR1 MNHEY and CDR2 SVGAGI. CDR3 length: 13 residues. The CDR3 DNA follows: TGTGCCAGCAGCTATGACAGGGTCAATGAAGCTTTCTTT. It yields the protein CASSYDRVNEAFF.

The chain joins TRBV2 to TRBJ2-1; 13 bases agree with TRBD2. In germline, CDR1 is SNHLY, CDR2 FYNNEI. The CDR3 is 19 residues long. The trim removed 7 bases at V and 2 bases at J, leaving 14 bases unmatched. In DNA, the CDR3 is TGTGCCAGCAAATCCGGGACTAGCGGGGTTTACGGAGCCTACAATGAGCAGTTCTTC. Protein sequence: CASKSGTSGVYGAYNEQFF.

The chain carries TRBV2 and TRBJ1-5; TRBD1 matches at 9 bases. Losses at the gene ends were 7 bases for V and 4 bases for J; bases not matched to a gene: 2. The CDR3 is 13 amino acids. The germline V gene encodes CDR1 SNHLY and CDR2 FYNNEI. The CDR3 nucleotides read TGTGCCAGCAAAGACAGGGGGAATCAGCCCCAGCATTTT. Translating it yields CASKDRGNQPQHF.

This clone was detected only once. The genes are TRBV19 and TRBJ2-2, with unresolved D. The CDR3 has 15 residues. CDR1 and CDR2 from the germline V gene are LNHDA and SQIVND (reference sequence). The V end lost 8 bases, the J end lost 7 bases, and 20 bases lay between the germline ends. The CDR3 coding sequence is TGTGCCAGTCGCGTGAGGTTCCAAGTAAGCGGGGAGCTGTTTTTT. It is translated as CASRVRFQVSGELFF.

The chain employs TRBV27 and TRBJ1-6, with a tentative D call TRBD1 (5 bases). This CDR3 is built from 13 residues. Germline-derived CDR1 and CDR2 are MNHEY and SMNVEV (reference sequence). Trimming pared 3 bases from V and 13 bases from J, leaving 13 bases between. The CDR3 bases are TGTGCCAGCAGTTTGATTACAGGATCGCCCCTCCACTTT. Protein product: CASSLITGSPLHF.

Comment on this clone: Other DNA variants within this sample encode the same CDR3. V gene TRBV5-1 combines with J gene TRBJ2-5; D ambiguous. The V gene's germline CDR1 is SGHRS and CDR2 YFSETQ. V was pared by 2 bases and J by 5 bases, with 4 bases between. The CDR3 consists of 11 residues. The CDR3 sequence is CASSFGETQYF. CDR3 nucleotide sequence: TGCGCCAGCAGCTTCGGGGAGACCCAGTACTTC.

The V and J genes are TRBV5-1 and TRBJ2-2; TRBD1 is a possible D gene (5 bases). Germline CDR1 reads SGHRS; CDR2 reads YFSETQ. The ends were cut back, 7 bases at V and 4 bases at J, with 14 bases in the middle. CDR3 size: 14 residues. The CDR3, as DNA: TGCGCCAGCGGCCCAACAGGTCTCACCGGGGAGCTGTTTTTT. This sequence encodes CASGPTGLTGELFF.

The chain uses TRBV27 and TRBJ2-1; possibly TRBD2 for D (5 bases). Germline loops: CDR1 MNHEY, CDR2 SMNVEV (reference sequence). CDR3 length: 15 amino acids. The V gene lost 3 bases and the J gene lost 7 bases, with 16 bases spanning the gap. The CDR3 here is CASSFINSGVNEQFF. The DNA of the CDR3 is TGTGCCAGCAGTTTCATCAACAGCGGCGTGAATGAGCAGTTCTTC.